The 24 T cell receptor beta chains below were found in one sample sequenced in a study of T-cell memory formation after mild COVID-19. MiXCR was run by TCRdb on the 5' RACE reads, yielding one entry per CDR3 protein. The sample holds 25,000 to 35,000 distinct CDR3 sequences, roughly 20% seen once. What was sequenced was PBMCs or a T cell subset sorted from them (not recorded which). Source of these receptors: an adult who had mild COVID-19 (a few samples of this study predate the infection). Cell type and time point are not known.

This clonotype was seen ten or more times. An end of the junction does not agree with germline; a read error may underlie this. V and J are TRBV27 and TRBJ2-1; 12 bases map to TRBD1. Looked up from germline, CDR1 is MNHEY and CDR2 is SMNVEV (reference sequence). CDR3 length equals 17 residues. CDR3 nucleotides: TGTGCCAGCAGATTATATGGGACAGGGGGCGCCGGCAATGAGCAGTTCTTC. Its translation: CASRLYGTGGAGNEQFF.

The rearrangement uses TRBV6-2 or TRBV6-3 and TRBJ2-1; 7 bases agree with TRBD1. The length of the CDR3 is 14 residues. Germline values: CDR1 MNHEY, CDR2 SVGEGT. J gave up 4 bases and V 2 bases, and 2 bases lay outside the gene matches. The CDR3 DNA reads TGTGCCAGCAGTTACAGGGACAGTTACAATGAGCAGTTCTTC. The encoded protein is CASSYRDSYNEQFF.

This chain connects TRBV6-2 or TRBV6-3 to TRBJ2-2; possibly TRBD2 for D (5 bases). V dropped 0 bases and J dropped 4 bases, with 15 bases sitting between them. CDR1 is MNHEY, CDR2 SVGEGT, per germline. The CDR3 loop spans 17 amino acids. In nucleotides, the CDR3 is TGTGCCAGCAGTTACTCGAAAGTCCGGGGTTTCACCGGGGAGCTGTTTTTT. Protein product: CASSYSKVRGFTGELFF.

V usage is TRBV6-2 or TRBV6-3 and J usage is TRBJ2-1, with 7 nucleotides matching TRBD2. The CDR3 loop spans 14 amino acids. CDR1 and CDR2 from the germline V gene are MNHEY and SVGEGT. Trimming at V came to 5 bases and at J to 10 bases, leaving 11 bases not matched to a gene. CDR3 region: CASSGLGAPSEQFF. In DNA form, the CDR3 reads TGTGCCAGCAGTGGACTAGGAGCGCCCAGCGAGCAGTTCTTC.

This chain links TRBV7-3 with TRBJ2-3, with D possibly being TRBD2 (5 bases). The ends were cut back, 2 bases at V and 1 base at J, with 7 bases in the middle. The CDR3 covers 14 residues. The V gene's germline CDR1 is SGHTA and CDR2 FQGTGA. The CDR3 protein is CASSLLGGTDTQYF. The CDR3 nucleotides are TGTGCCAGCAGCTTACTCGGGGGCACAGATACGCAGTATTTT.

The chain joins TRBV19 to TRBJ1-1; D unresolved. CDR1 is LNHDA and CDR2 is SQIVND in the germline V gene (reference sequence). The CDR3 length is 12 residues. V was clipped by 3 bases and J by 2 bases, with 4 bases between them. The CDR3 loop is CASSMRNTEAFF. Written as DNA, the CDR3 is TGTGCCAGTAGTATGCGTAACACTGAAGCTTTCTTT.

This clonotype appeared many times. The V gene is TRBV5-6, the J gene TRBJ2-3; 10 bases align to TRBD2. The CDR3 is made up of 17 amino acids. Germline V gene sequence: CDR1 SGHDT, CDR2 YYEEEE. Unmatched junction bases numbered 9, after V lost 2 bases and J lost 3 bases. CDR3 DNA: TGTGCCAGCAGCTTCTTACCTAGCGGGAGAAAAACAGATACGCAGTATTTT. Protein product: CASSFLPSGRKTDTQYF.

This clonotype occurred many times. This chain links TRBV12-3 or TRBV12-4 with TRBJ1-2, with D possibly TRBD1 on 6 matching bases. With 4 bases removed from V and 4 bases from J, the gap between germline ends came to 7 bases. This CDR3 contains 12 residues. The CDR3 DNA is TGTGCCAGCAGTTCGACAGGCTATGGCTACACCTTC. Protein: CASSSTGYGYTF.

This clonotype was observed a handful of times. This rearrangement joins TRBV9 to TRBJ1-6, with a possible D match to TRBD1 (5 bases). There are 15 residues in the CDR3. From germline, CDR1 is SGDLS and CDR2 YYNGEE. V lost 3 bases and J 10 bases, leaving 17 bases between the germline ends. CDR3 residues: CASSATDGARSPLHF. The CDR3 DNA is TGTGCCAGCAGCGCCACCGATGGGGCGAGGTCACCCCTCCACTTT. Complete variable domain (other parts from reference TRBV9 and TRBJ1-6): DSGVTQTPKHLITATGQRVTLRCSPRSGDLSVYWYQQSLDQGLQFLIQYYNGEERAKGNILERFSAQQFPDLHSELNLSSLELGDSALYFCASSATDGARSPLHFGNGTRLTVT.

In this sample, this clonotype turned up many times. The chain is built from TRBV7-8 and TRBJ2-7; 9 nucleotides agree with TRBD1. Trimming at V came to 4 bases and at J to 5 bases, leaving 6 bases not matched to a gene. Germline V gives CDR1 SGHVS, CDR2 FQNEAQ. The CDR3 sequence is 14 residues long. The CDR3 DNA follows: TGTGCCAGCAGCTACGGGACAGGGTCTCACGAGCAGTACTTC. Translation: CASSYGTGSHEQYF.

This chain links TRBV5-1 with TRBJ2-6, with 12 nucleotides matching TRBD1. Germline CDR1 SGHRS, CDR2 YFSETQ. This CDR3 is 17 amino acids long. The ends lost 4 bases at V and 4 bases at J; junction bases unmatched: 6. CDR3 amino acids: CASSGGDRGPGANVLTF. The CDR3 DNA follows: TGCGCCAGCAGCGGAGGGGACAGGGGGCCAGGGGCCAACGTCCTGACTTTC.

CDR3 coding DNA: TGTGCAGTCCCGTATGGCGGGGAGCTGTTTTTT. This translates into CAVPYGGELFF. The chain carries TRBV7-9 and TRBJ2-2; no clear D. CDR1 is SEHNR, CDR2 FQNEAQ, per germline (reference sequence). The CDR3 runs 11 residues.

By sample fraction, this clonotype is medium-sized (0.01 to 0.1%). The chain is built from TRBV12-3 or TRBV12-4 and TRBJ2-7; 10 bases fit TRBD1. With V trimmed by 4 bases and J by 7 bases, 1 base remained unmatched. The CDR3 covers 12 residues. The CDR3 DNA reads as TGTGCCAGCAGTTGGACAGGGGGGGAGCAGTACTTC. The encoded protein is CASSWTGGEQYF.

This chain links TRBV9 with TRBJ2-5; 7 bases align to TRBD2. Germline CDR1 SGDLS, CDR2 YYNGEE. This CDR3 spans 15 amino acids. The trim removed 4 bases at V and 1 base at J, leaving 7 bases unmatched. CDR3 sequence (DNA): TGTGCCAGCAGCCCGAACCCGGGAGGCCAAGAGACCCAGTACTTC. Amino acid sequence: CASSPNPGGQETQYF.

This clonotype was recorded many times. The chain couples TRBV12-3 or TRBV12-4 to TRBJ2-6, with D maybe TRBD2 (6 bases). V was shortened by 8 bases and J by 4 bases, with 15 bases between the two germline ends. CDR3 size: 15 residues. CDR3 sequence reads: CASAMVAGGANVLTF. The CDR3 DNA sequence: TGTGCCAGCGCAATGGTGGCGGGAGGGGCCAACGTCCTGACTTTC.

This clonotype has only a few counts. The rearrangement links TRBV5-6 to TRBJ1-1, with a possible D match to TRBD1 (5 bases). There are 12 residues in the CDR3. Trimming shortened V by 3 bases and J by 4 bases, and 7 bases separated the two germline ends. Per germline, CDR1 SGHDT and CDR2 YYEEEE. In nucleotides, the CDR3 is TGTGCCAGCAGCTCAGGGTTCACTGAAGCTTTCTTT. Translating it yields CASSSGFTEAFF.

In this sample, this clonotype turned up many times. The chain uses TRBV20-1 and TRBJ1-5, with no clear D. The V end was cut by 3 bases, the J end by 2 bases, with 8 bases between. CDR1 DFQATT and CDR2 SNEGSKA come from the germline V gene (reference sequence). The length of the CDR3 is 13 residues. The CDR3 loop reads CSASAGGNQPQHF. In DNA, the CDR3 is TGCAGTGCTAGTGCCGGGGGCAATCAGCCCCAGCATTTT.

This clonotype was found many times. The genes are TRBV7-2 and TRBJ1-1; maybe TRBD1 (6 bases). CDR1 SGHTA and CDR2 FQGNSA come from the germline V gene. The V gene lost 4 bases and the J gene lost 1 base, with 10 bases spanning the gap. The CDR3 is 14 amino acids. CDR3 region: CASSSRRGNTEAFF. The DNA of the CDR3 is TGTGCCAGCAGCTCCCGCAGGGGGAACACTGAAGCTTTCTTT.

The rearrangement links TRBV27 to TRBJ2-7, with D tentatively TRBD1 (6 bases). V was cut by 2 bases and J by 4 bases, with 18 bases left in between. This CDR3 spans 16 amino acids. Germline CDR1 MNHEY, CDR2 SMNVEV (reference sequence). In nucleotides, the CDR3 is TGTGCCAGCAGTTTAACGAGGGGGTCCTCGGGGTACGAGCAGTACTTC. Translation gives CASSLTRGSSGYEQYF.

This clonotype was counted at least ten times. The chain has TRBV9 and TRBJ2-2, with TRBD2 matching over 9 bases. The CDR3 length is 19 residues. V shed 4 bases and J 0 bases; nucleotides not matched to a gene: 13. Germline CDR1 reads SGDLS; CDR2 reads YYNGEE. The CDR3 DNA follows: TGTGCCAGCAGCCCTTTGGGCGGGGGGGCCTCGGCGAACACCGGGGAGCTGTTTTTT. Its protein product is CASSPLGGGASANTGELFF.

In its sample, this clonotype was seen many times. The rearrangement links TRBV24-1 to TRBJ2-1; 9 nucleotides align to TRBD1. This CDR3 spans 16 amino acids. Germline CDR1 KGHDR, CDR2 SFDVKD. Trimming took 5 bases from V and 5 from J; bases not matched to a gene: 9. CDR3 loop: CATSAPGQGTHNEQFF. In DNA form, the CDR3 reads TGTGCCACCAGTGCCCCGGGACAGGGTACGCACAATGAGCAGTTCTTC.

This clonotype was seen repeatedly, ten times or more. The chain links TRBV3-1 to TRBJ2-7; possible D gene TRBD1, 5 bases. Germline-derived CDR1 and CDR2 are LGHDT and YNNKEL (reference sequence). Trimming removed 1 base at V and 5 bases at J, with 18 bases between. The CDR3 totals 16 residues. CDR3 residues: CASSQGWMTETHEQYF. The CDR3 DNA follows: TGTGCCAGCAGCCAAGGATGGATGACAGAGACTCACGAGCAGTACTTC.

At least ten counts were recorded for this clonotype. The chain has TRBV5-1 and TRBJ1-2, with D unclear. With 0 bases removed from V and 7 bases from J, the gap between germline ends came to 13 bases. The CDR3 has 14 residues. CDR1 and CDR2 (germline): SGHRS, YFSETQ. The CDR3 coding sequence is TGCGCCAGCAGCTTGGAATTGGGCCCCTTTGGCTACACCTTC. This sequence encodes CASSLELGPFGYTF. Combining the CDR3 with reference TRBV5-1 and TRBJ1-2 gives the whole variable domain KAGVTQTPRYLIKTRGQQVTLSCSPISGHRSVSWYQQTPGQGLQFLFEYFSETQRNKGNFPGRFSGRQFSNSRSEMNVSTLELGDSALYLCASSLELGPFGYTFGSGTRLTVV.

This clonotype showed up many times. The rearrangement uses TRBV5-1 and TRBJ1-1, with D possibly TRBD1 on 6 matching bases. V gave up 4 bases and J gave up 1 base, with 11 bases separating them. The CDR3 is 14 amino acids. CDR1 is SGHRS, CDR2 YFSETQ, per germline. The CDR3 loop reads CASSPPDRNTEAFF. As DNA, the CDR3 is TGCGCCAGCAGCCCTCCGGACAGGAACACTGAAGCTTTCTTT.